One sample yielded the 17 T cell receptor beta chains listed below, sequenced in a study of T cells after yellow fever vaccination. TCRdb fed the 5' RACE reads into MiXCR, producing one record per CDR3 protein. The profile shows a few hundred thousand distinct CDR3 sequences, over 4.5% of them singletons. The sample here was CD4+ T cells sorted from PBMCs, taken on the day of the yellow fever booster vaccination. Every receptor here comes from a man aged 18 to 30 who received the YFV17D yellow fever vaccine.

This clonotype was found many times. The rearrangement links TRBV20-1 to TRBJ2-3, with TRBD1 matching over 9 bases. With 6 bases clipped from V and 3 bases from J, the junction kept 10 bases outside the gene matches. Germline CDR1 reads DFQATT; CDR2 reads SNEGSKA (reference sequence). This CDR3 has 15 amino acids. The CDR3: CSAAEQGAGTDTQYF. The CDR3 DNA is TGCAGTGCCGCAGAACAGGGGGCAGGAACAGATACGCAGTATTTT.

In this sample, this clonotype turned up many times. V and J are TRBV5-1 and TRBJ1-2, with TRBD1 as a possible D gene (5 bases). Trimming took 8 bases from V and 8 from J, leaving 16 bases between them. From germline, CDR1 is SGHRS and CDR2 YFSETQ. The CDR3 is 12 residues long. In DNA, the CDR3 is TGCGCCAGTCGTGGGGGTTTGCGAGGCTACACCTTC. Amino acid sequence: CASRGGLRGYTF.

This chain links TRBV12-3 or TRBV12-4 with TRBJ2-5, with D uncertain. There are 14 residues in the CDR3. The germline V and J ends were trimmed by 1 base and 5 bases, with 11 bases remaining between them. CDR3 sequence reads: CASSLEGSTETQYF. DNA of the CDR3: TGTGCCAGCAGTTTAGAGGGTAGCACGGAGACCCAGTACTTC.

J is TRBJ2-3 and V is TRBV6-1; D is perhaps TRBD2 (7 bases). V was trimmed by 1 base and J by 2 bases, leaving 10 bases between them. This CDR3 comprises 15 residues. In germline, CDR1 is MNHNS, CDR2 SASEGT. In nucleotides, the CDR3 is TGTGCCAGCAGTGAAGGGGGGGGCCCCACAGATACGCAGTATTTT. This codes for CASSEGGGPTDTQYF.

The CDR3 loop reads CASSFRGLNTGELFF. The CDR3 bases are TGCGCCAGCAGCTTTCGCGGACTGAACACCGGGGAGCTGTTTTTT. This chain joins TRBV5-1 and TRBJ2-2; D may be TRBD2 (5 bases). The germline V and J ends were trimmed by 2 bases and 1 base, with 9 bases remaining between them. Germline loops: CDR1 SGHRS, CDR2 YFSETQ. There are 15 residues in the CDR3.

This clonotype was detected a few times. The rearrangement links TRBV2 to TRBJ1-4; tentative D call: TRBD1 (6 bases). The CDR3 contains 15 residues. Trimming took off 7 bases at V and 5 bases at J, with 17 bases between the two ends. The germline gives CDR1 SNHLY, CDR2 FYNNEI. CDR3 region: CASTSPRGGNEKLFF. For the CDR3, the DNA is TGTGCCAGCACCTCCCCCAGGGGCGGAAATGAAAAACTGTTTTTT.

The sample holds a few counts of this clonotype. This chain links TRBV6-1 with TRBJ1-1; TRBD1 aligns across 7 bases. Germline V gene data show CDR1 as MNHNS and CDR2 as SASEGT. J lost 2 bases, V lost 7 bases, and 10 bases had no gene match. The CDR3 totals 15 residues. The CDR3: CASNVKHRGNTEAFF. The CDR3 DNA is TGTGCCAGCAACGTTAAGCACAGGGGAAACACTGAAGCTTTCTTT.

There are many counts of this clonotype. The chain combines TRBV5-4 with TRBJ2-5, with 10 bases that match TRBD1. CDR1 is SGHNT and CDR2 is YYREEE in the germline V gene (reference sequence). V dropped 3 bases and J dropped 5; count of bases not matched to a gene: 10. The CDR3 sequence is 16 residues long. The CDR3 DNA is TGTGCCAGCAGCTCTGACAGGGGGCGAATTTCGGAGACCCAGTACTTC. It yields the protein CASSSDRGRISETQYF.

Here the CDR3 DNA reads TGTGCCAGCAGCCAAGATCCTAGCGGGGGGGCAAATGAGCAGTTCTTC. Amino acid sequence: CASSQDPSGGANEQFF. This chain connects TRBV3-1 to TRBJ2-1; 12 positions agree with TRBD2. After removal of 0 bases from V and 7 bases from J, the junction contained 4 bases not matched to a gene. CDR1 LGHDT and CDR2 YNNKEL come from the germline V gene (reference sequence). The CDR3 has 16 amino acids.

This rearrangement joins TRBV3-1 to TRBJ2-1; no clear D. The CDR3 length is 15 residues. With 4 bases removed from V and 9 bases from J, the gap between germline ends came to 19 bases. CDR1 and CDR2 (germline): LGHDT, YNNKEL (reference sequence). CDR3 amino acids: CASSPPGALQPEQFF. The CDR3 region has the DNA TGTGCCAGCAGCCCCCCCGGAGCCTTGCAGCCTGAGCAGTTCTTC.

This chain connects TRBV7-9 to TRBJ1-1; possibly TRBD1 for D (5 bases). Germline lookup yields CDR1 SEHNR and CDR2 FQNEAQ (reference sequence). This CDR3 is built from 16 residues. V was clipped by 5 bases and J by 0 bases, with 16 bases between them. The CDR3 is CASSPRQGWMNTEAFF. CDR3 in DNA: TGTGCCAGCAGCCCCAGGCAGGGATGGATGAACACTGAAGCTTTCTTT.

J is TRBJ2-3 and V is TRBV7-2; 9 bases are a match to TRBD1. Germline V CDR1 and CDR2: SGHTA, FQGNSA. The CDR3 is 16 residues long. V lost 4 bases to trimming and J lost 4 bases; unmatched junction nucleotides: 9. The DNA of the CDR3 is TGTGCCAGCAGCTCTCCCCGGGACAGGGTGTCAGATACGCAGTATTTT. It codes for CASSSPRDRVSDTQYF.

There are a few counts of this clonotype. This CDR3 reads CASSWDRGLYGYTF. The CDR3 DNA reads TGTGCCAGCAGTTGGGACAGGGGACTCTATGGCTACACCTTC. V is TRBV12-3 or TRBV12-4 and J is TRBJ1-2; 10 nucleotides match TRBD1. With V trimmed by 4 bases and J by 4 bases, 3 bases remained unmatched. The CDR3 has 14 residues.

This clonotype was seen repeatedly, ten times or more. DNA for the CDR3: TGCGCCAGCAGCGTGGGACACGGGGAAGCCAAAAACATTCAGTACTTC. Translation gives CASSVGHGEAKNIQYF. The V gene is TRBV5-1, the J gene TRBJ2-4; tentatively, D is TRBD1 (6 bases). The CDR3 totals 16 residues. V was shortened by 4 bases and J by 0 bases, with 14 bases between the two germline ends. Per the germline V gene, CDR1 is SGHRS and CDR2 is YFSETQ.

This clonotype was counted only a few times. The rearrangement uses TRBV12-3 or TRBV12-4 and TRBJ1-2; D not resolved. The CDR3 spans 12 residues. Deletions cut 3 bases from V and 8 bases from J, with 10 bases between. CDR3 DNA sequence: TGTGCCAGCAGTTTGGGAACGGAAGGCTACACCTTC. As protein: CASSLGTEGYTF.

This clonotype occurred a few times. The genes are TRBV25-1 and TRBJ1-2, with TRBD1 as a possible D gene (5 bases). The CDR3 is made up of 15 amino acids. V dropped 4 bases and J dropped 2 bases, with 14 bases sitting between them. Germline values: CDR1 MGHDK, CDR2 SYGVNS. CDR3: CASSGGGAGNYGYTF. As DNA, the CDR3 is TGTGCCAGCAGTGGCGGCGGCGCAGGGAACTATGGCTACACCTTC.

This clonotype has a handful of counts. The V call is TRBV12-3 or TRBV12-4, the J call TRBJ1-1; D gene unclear. The CDR3 length is 13 residues. V was clipped by 4 bases and J by 5 bases, with 11 bases between them. The DNA of the CDR3 is TGTGCCAGCAGTTGGGGAAAATGGACTGAAGCTTTCTTT. Translation gives CASSWGKWTEAFF.